This TCR beta chain originates from a study of beta chain features in type 1 diabetes. In germline, CDR1 is SGHDT, CDR2 YYEEEE. The CDR3 consists of 15 residues. Trimming left V 4 bases short and J 7 bases short, with 21 bases between. The entirety of the isolated RNA underwent reverse transcription, so expressed TCRB transcripts were sequenced. The method was immunoSEQ multiplex PCR; TCRdb's version includes in-frame clones alone and lacks a portion of them. The table shows 200,000 to 250,000 clones, with 9.6% occurring only once. This chain connects TRBV5-6 to TRBJ2-7; D may be TRBD1 (6 bases). This clonotype was obtained from a woman aged 18-29 years in good health. Sequenced sample: naive CD4+ T cells from blood. The CDR3 loop reads CASSPRQDPTREQYF. CDR3 coding DNA: TGTGCCAGCAGCCCTCGACAGGACCCGACTCGGGAGCAGTACTTC.